The TCR beta chain under discussion was sequenced for a study of blood T cells in healthy people across ages (dated by TCRdb to 2015 to 2017). With respect to the entire study: In model experiments, template switching captured roughly one uniquely barcoded TCR beta cDNA molecule for every two T cells. Using the same blood draw, the study looked at two additional independent replicas of 1 million unique cDNA reads for two donors, one aged 18 to 30 and the other aged 80 or older. The donors were divided into four age groups: young (average approximately 15 years), middle-aged (almost 40), aged (roughly 66) and long-lived (about 90). Using deep sequencing normalized with unique cDNA molecular identifiers, the study measured how TCR beta repertoire diversity changes with age.

The germline V gene (reference sequence) sets CDR1 to GTSNPN and CDR2 to SVGIG. The CDR3, from cysteine to phenylalanine, totals 16 residues. Only the CDR3 DNA is retained, 48 bases long and in frame from the first base. Here V drops 1 base and J drops 4 bases, and the junction holds 8 bases not matched to any gene. The roughly 39 donors, aged about 6 to 100 years, were systemically healthy Caucasian individuals from Russia. Approximately 9.3 milliliters of peripheral blood were drawn from each donor into EDTA-treated Vacutainer tubes. Ficoll-Paque density-gradient centrifugation was used to isolate PBMCs, with at least 6.5 million per sample. Total RNA was extracted from PBMCs with Trizol reagent, with at least 5.5 micrograms obtained per sample. Naive CD45RAhigh/CD27high T cell percentages were measured by flow cytometry on a PBMC aliquot from every donor. This clonotype was seen a handful of times. The antigen this receptor binds is unknown. Nothing much larger sits one base from this clone, and base qualities are not available.

Findings and caveats that apply to the study as a whole: Because the CMV infection status of the donors was unknown, age-related changes in expanded clonotypes may potentially have been confounded. Observed TCR beta diversity per million T cells fell roughly linearly with age, and a significant reduction was already apparent by age roughly 41. Conclusive comparison of naive and antigen-experienced compartments was prevented by the profiling of bulk unsorted PBMCs. There was a strong correlation between observed TCR beta diversity and the percentage of naive T cells measured by flow cytometry. Compared with the aged group, the long-lived group had more naive CD4+ T cells, fewer expanded clones and increased TCR diversity, suggesting age selection. Estimates of total diversity based on one million sequenced T cells were considered lower bounds and underestimates.

Libraries were built with 5' RACE. Data came from an Illumina HiSeq 2500. The second PCR ran for roughly 7 to 11 cycles and used a J-beta primer mix along with a sample-barcoded 5' primer. Each TCR beta cDNA molecule received a unique molecular identifier from a template-switch 5' adaptor carrying 12 random nucleotides. Each sample yielded at least 2.5 million CDR3-containing paired-end reads. The Mint cDNA synthesis kit, primed by a TRBC-specific oligonucleotide, was used to synthesize first-strand cDNA from all RNA. All cDNA was treated with uracil-DNA glycosylase and then went through a first 18-cycle PCR with the universal primers M1SS and BC2_uni_R. As for the authors' bioinformatics: For normalization, 1 million high-quality reads, each with a distinct molecular identifier, were randomly selected from each sample. Reads with shared molecular identifiers were discarded instead of being binned into consensus sequences. CDR3 identification, clonotype clustering and error correction used MiTCR with a Q25 quality threshold and the strictest error-elimination algorithm. A nonparametric unseen species model with Euler transformation was used to estimate a lower bound on total TCR beta diversity. Clones were called with MiXCR by TCRdb after fastp trimmed the public reads at Q25, and only in-frame beta chains were retained. One record per CDR3 amino acid sequence lists the most common genes and DNA. The V and J calls were not made by the authors but by TCRdb's processing. This sample lists around 520,000 distinct CDR3 sequences; about a quarter were detected once. The leading ten clones occupy over 3.5% of the sample.

This sample also belongs to another study, concerning T cells of mothers and their children. The second study's authors report: The donors were nine systemically healthy Caucasian individuals, made up of three mothers and their six children. cDNA synthesis used all of the extracted RNA, with around 1.4 ug of RNA in each 15 ul reaction. Sample barcodes and 2-4 random nucleotides were added via the M1S primer in the second PCR. More than 9 million TCR beta CDR3 reads were obtained from each mother, and roughly 3 million reads were obtained from each child. In both related and unrelated pairs, thymic selection shapes the output of TCR recombination in a similar way, with inherited differences having only a minor effect. Related mother-child pairs always showed normalized repertoire overlap that was slightly higher than in unrelated mother-child pairs, though the difference was never significant. Persistent microchimeric T cell clones were not detected, at a sensitivity of 95 to 100 clones per million clonotypes. The study used deep NGS to compare TCR beta repertoires of mothers and children, seeking features distinguishing related mother-child pairs from unrelated individuals. On average, the children were roughly 10 +/- 4 years old, while the mothers were approximately 41 +/- 4 years old. Libraries were sequenced on Illumina HiSeq 2000 with 100+100 nt paired-end reads after adapter ligation with NEBNext reagents. To avoid cross-contamination, the mother libraries and the child libraries were prepared a month apart and sequenced in separate runs. Each donor had between about 500,000 and 2,100,000 distinct TCR beta clonotypes identified. Naive TCR beta clonotypes were estimated from low-frequency clonotypes matched to each donor's FACS-determined naive share, without sorting.

The chain is made from TRBV30 and TRBJ2-3, with 10 central nucleotides matching TRBD2. The origin of this receptor is a boy between 2 and 10 years old in good health. What was sequenced was blood. The nucleotide sequence is TGTGCCTGGAGTGGGGTAGCGGGAGGCCGTTCAGATACGCAGTATTTT. Translation gives CAWSGVAGGRSDTQYF.